A single sample is the source of the 10 T cell receptor beta chains below, sequenced in a study of T cell repertoires in cytomegalovirus infection. The antigens these receptors bind are not known. TCRdb recomputed calls from the reads with MiXCR, one row per CDR3 protein. The repertoire includes 300,000 or so distinct CDR3 sequences, roughly 25% of them detected once, and about an eighth sits in the top ten. The input for sequencing was cultured PBMCs, taken from culture after CMV antigen stimulation. The source of these receptors is a human donor in good health (CMV status not recorded). Some clones in this sample may be carry-over from other donors' samples.

V gene TRBV20-1 combines with J gene TRBJ1-4; no clear D. The CDR3 length is 13 residues. CDR1 and CDR2 from the germline V gene are DFQATT and SNEGSKA (reference sequence). V was shortened by 4 bases and J by 5 bases, with 11 bases between the two germline ends. The CDR3 DNA sequence: TGCAGTGCTACCACATGGGGAAATGAAAAACTGTTTTTT. Its translation is CSATTWGNEKLFF.

This clonotype was picked up many times. The chain has TRBV7-6 and TRBJ2-1, with D possibly TRBD1 on 5 matching bases. V gave up 5 bases and J gave up 4 bases, with 21 bases separating them. Germline-derived CDR1 and CDR2 are SGHVS and FNYEAQ. CDR3 length equals 17 residues. The CDR3 region has the DNA TGTGCCAGCAGCCCAGAACCCCCCAACAGACAGTACAATGAGCAGTTCTTC. Translating it yields CASSPEPPNRQYNEQFF. Variable domain in full (rest from reference TRBV7-6 and TRBJ2-1): GAGVSQSPRYKVTKRGQDVALRCDPISGHVSLYWYRQALGQGPEFLTYFNYEAQQDKSGLPNDRFSAERPEGSISTLTIQRTEQRDSAMYRCASSPEPPNRQYNEQFFGPGTRLTVL.

The J gene is TRBJ1-1, the V gene TRBV6-5; TRBD1 is a possible D gene (6 bases). Germline loops: CDR1 MNHEY, CDR2 SVGAGI. This CDR3 spans 14 amino acids. V dropped 6 bases and J dropped 1 base, with 12 bases sitting between them. CDR3 DNA: TGTGCCAGCAGCAACAGGGTGGGGAACACTGAAGCTTTCTTT. Its translation: CASSNRVGNTEAFF.

This clonotype was picked up a small number of times. V usage is TRBV7-9 and J usage is TRBJ2-5; TRBD2 agrees at 10 bases. V shed 2 bases and J 5 bases; nucleotides not matched to a gene: 5. Germline V CDR1 and CDR2: SEHNR, FQNEAQ (reference sequence). This CDR3 is 15 amino acids long. CDR3 protein: CASSLLAGVIETQYF. The CDR3 bases are TGTGCCAGCAGCTTACTAGCGGGAGTTATTGAGACCCAGTACTTC.

The chain recombines TRBV7-9 with TRBJ2-1; D unclear. The V end lost 7 bases, the J end lost 6 bases, and 19 bases lay between the germline ends. CDR1 and CDR2 from the germline V gene are SEHNR and FQNEAQ (reference sequence). The CDR3 is made up of 15 amino acids. In nucleotides, the CDR3 is TGTGCCAGCATACCCTTTTCTTTTGACATCAATGAGCAGTTCTTC. It translates to CASIPFSFDINEQFF. Full variable domain (outside the CDR3, taken from reference TRBV7-9 and TRBJ2-1): DTGVSQNPRHKITKRGQNVTFRCDPISEHNRLYWYRQTLGQGPEFLTYFQNEAQLEKSRLLSDRFSAERPKGSFSTLEIQRTEQGDSAMYLCASIPFSFDINEQFFGPGTRLTVL.

The chain joins TRBV6-6 to TRBJ2-2, with D maybe TRBD1 (6 bases). From germline, CDR1 is MNHNY and CDR2 SVGAGI (reference sequence). V lost 2 bases and J 7 bases, leaving 17 bases between the germline ends. The CDR3 is 16 amino acids. The chain's CDR3 is CASSYTPTGSGGELFF. The CDR3 DNA reads as TGTGCCAGCAGTTACACTCCGACAGGCTCTGGCGGGGAGCTGTTTTTT.

This clonotype has ten or more counts. The V call is TRBV4-1, the J call TRBJ1-5; D is ambiguous. CDR3 length: 16 amino acids. Germline V gene lookup returns CDR1 MGHRA and CDR2 YSYEKL. The V end was cut by 1 base, the J end by 1 base, with 11 bases between. The CDR3 is CASSQVLGVSNQPQHF. As DNA, the CDR3 is TGCGCCAGCAGCCAAGTCTTGGGTGTGAGCAATCAGCCCCAGCATTTT.

There are a few counts of this clonotype. The chain employs TRBV4-1 and TRBJ2-1; unclear D gene. V was cut by 5 bases and J by 8 bases, with 13 bases left in between. Germline CDR1 MGHRA, CDR2 YSYEKL. The CDR3 is 13 residues long. Here the CDR3 reads CASSSRLGDEQFF. The CDR3, as DNA: TGCGCCAGCAGCTCCCGACTTGGGGATGAGCAGTTCTTC.

This clonotype was detected only a few times. The CDR3 nucleotides are TGTGCCAGCAGGAAGACAGGGGGCGGGTGGGGCTACACCTTC. Protein sequence: CASRKTGGGWGYTF. The chain is built from TRBV27 and TRBJ1-2; 10 positions match TRBD1. Trimming took 6 bases from V and 8 from J; bases not matched to a gene: 9. The germline gives CDR1 MNHEY, CDR2 SMNVEV (reference sequence). The CDR3 sequence is 14 residues long.

J is TRBJ1-3 and V is TRBV12-3 or TRBV12-4, with 8 bases identical to TRBD1. V shed 5 bases and J 4 bases; nucleotides not matched to a gene: 10. This CDR3 comprises 16 residues. The CDR3 loop reads CASSPSQGASGNTIYF. CDR3 coding DNA: TGTGCCAGCAGTCCCTCCCAGGGGGCTTCAGGAAACACCATATATTTT.